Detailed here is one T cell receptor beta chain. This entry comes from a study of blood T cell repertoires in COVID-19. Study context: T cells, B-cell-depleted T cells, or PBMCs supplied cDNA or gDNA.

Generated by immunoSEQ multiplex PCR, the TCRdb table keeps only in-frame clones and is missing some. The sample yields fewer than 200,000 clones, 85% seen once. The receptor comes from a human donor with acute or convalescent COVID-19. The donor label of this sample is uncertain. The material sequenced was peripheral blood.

CDR3 nucleotide sequence: TGTGCCAGCAGCGTGCGCGGGGACGCGAACACCGGGGAGCTGTTTTTT. It codes for CASSVRGDANTGELFF. The gene calls are TRBV9 and TRBJ2-2; TRBD2 is a possible D gene (6 bases). The CDR3 length is 16 residues. Per the germline V gene, CDR1 is SGDLS and CDR2 is YYNGEE. V lost 2 bases to trimming and J lost 0 bases, with 11 bases between them.